Listed here are 16 T cell receptor beta chains from one sample, sequenced in a study of T cells in localized non-small cell lung cancer. The table came from immunoSEQ multiplex PCR; TCRdb's copy has only in-frame clones and leaves some out. Of some 9,600 clones listed, 90% were seen once; the top ten hold roughly 17%. Source: peripheral blood, taken before any cancer treatment. Receptor source: a male donor aged 60 or older with stage III squamous cell lung carcinoma.

This chain joins TRBV19 and TRBJ2-7, with 7 nucleotides matching TRBD1. CDR3 size: 14 residues. Germline V lookup: CDR1 LNHDA, CDR2 SQIVND (reference sequence). V was pared by 4 bases and J by 2 bases, with 5 bases of the junction left unmatched. The CDR3 loop is CASSRTGLPYEQYF. The DNA of the CDR3 is TGTGCCAGTAGTAGGACAGGCCTCCCCTACGAGCAGTACTTC.

V usage is TRBV2 and J usage is TRBJ2-7; 7 bases fit TRBD2. This CDR3 has 12 residues. V shed 8 bases, J shed 4 bases, and the junction held 5 bases outside the gene matches. Germline V gene lookup returns CDR1 SNHLY and CDR2 FYNNEI. Here the CDR3 reads CASSAGEYEQYF. The CDR3 nucleotides are TGTGCCAGCTCCGCGGGGGAGTACGAGCAGTACTTC.

In its sample, this clone was seen once. V is TRBV4-3 and J is TRBJ1-2; possible D gene TRBD1, 5 bases. CDR1 is LGHNA, CDR2 YSLEER, per germline. The CDR3 is made up of 16 amino acids. V gave up 1 base and J gave up 2 bases, with 14 bases separating them. This chain's CDR3 is CASSQAGEGINYGYTF. As DNA, the CDR3 is TGCGCCAGCAGCCAAGCGGGGGAGGGCATCAACTATGGCTACACCTTC.

The chain links TRBV19 to TRBJ1-6; 8 bases are shared with TRBD1. The V gene end was trimmed by 5 bases and the J gene end by 8 bases; junction bases not matched to a gene: 5. CDR1 is LNHDA, CDR2 SQIVND, per germline (reference sequence). The CDR3 is made up of 14 amino acids. Written as DNA, the CDR3 is TGTGCCAGTAGTCACGGACAGGGAGATTCACCCCTCCACTTT. This translates into CASSHGQGDSPLHF. Based on the CDR3 plus reference TRBV19 and TRBJ1-6, the full variable domain is DGGITQSPKYLFRKEGQNVTLSCEQNLNHDAMYWYRQDPGQGLRLIYYSQIVNDFQKGDIAEGYSVSREKKESFPLTVTSAQKNPTAFYLCASSHGQGDSPLHFGNGTRLTVT.

The chain is built from TRBV4-1 and TRBJ1-1; the D is unclear. Between the trimmed V and J ends, which lost 1 base and 0 bases, there was a span of 30 bases. The CDR3 spans 22 residues. Germline CDR1 reads MGHRA; CDR2 reads YSYEKL. The DNA of the CDR3 is TGCGCCAGCAGCCAAGGGTTGTGGGCCCGTGCCCGCCAAGATTTCATGAACACTGAAGCTTTCTTT. Its protein is CASSQGLWARARQDFMNTEAFF.

The chain employs TRBV19 and TRBJ1-4, with D possibly being TRBD1 (6 bases). The germline V gene encodes CDR1 LNHDA and CDR2 SQIVND (reference sequence). CDR3 size: 11 residues. V lost 9 bases, J lost 5 bases, and 7 bases lay in between. CDR3 nucleotide sequence: TGTGCCAGCGGACAGAATGAAAAACTGTTTTTT. This gives the protein CASGQNEKLFF. Full variable domain (rest looked up from reference TRBV19 and TRBJ1-4): DGGITQSPKYLFRKEGQNVTLSCEQNLNHDAMYWYRQDPGQGLRLIYYSQIVNDFQKGDIAEGYSVSREKKESFPLTVTSAQKNPTAFYLCASGQNEKLFFGSGTQLSVL.

This clone has just one count. The chain combines TRBV27 with TRBJ1-3, with D maybe TRBD1 (5 bases). The germline CDR1 and CDR2 sequences are MNHEY and SMNVEV (reference sequence). The V gene lost 6 bases and the J gene lost 4 bases, with 16 bases spanning the gap. The CDR3 loop spans 15 amino acids. The CDR3 loop is CASRGWGESGNTIYF. In DNA form, the CDR3 reads TGTGCCAGCAGGGGGTGGGGGGAAAGCGGAAACACCATATATTTT.

This sequence joins TRBV6-6 and TRBJ2-3; D call uncertain. With 2 bases removed from V and 2 bases from J, the gap between germline ends came to 8 bases. This CDR3 has 14 residues. CDR1 and CDR2 from the germline V gene are MNHNY and SVGAGI (reference sequence). This chain's CDR3 is CASSYGPNTDTQYF. The CDR3 bases are TGTGCCAGCAGTTACGGCCCTAACACAGATACGCAGTATTTT.

The chain couples TRBV5-5 to TRBJ1-5; D not resolved. The CDR3 contains 13 residues. The germline gives CDR1 SGHKS, CDR2 YYEKEE (reference sequence). V was cut by 4 bases and J by 4 bases, with 9 bases left in between. This chain's CDR3 is CASSPTGNQPQHF. CDR3 DNA sequence: TGTGCCAGCAGCCCGACGGGTAATCAGCCCCAGCATTTT.

The V and J genes are TRBV5-1 and TRBJ1-3; tentative D call: TRBD1 (5 bases). This CDR3 comprises 16 residues. The V gene lost 4 bases and the J gene lost 0 bases, with 14 bases spanning the gap. Germline assignment: CDR1 SGHRS and CDR2 YFSETQ. CDR3 sequence (DNA): TGCGCCAGCAGCCTAACCCCAGGGAGCTCTGGAAACACCATATATTTT. As protein: CASSLTPGSSGNTIYF.

The chain recombines TRBV6-6 with TRBJ1-5; unclear D gene. V dropped 7 bases and J dropped 4 bases, with 11 bases sitting between them. The length of the CDR3 is 13 residues. Germline assignment: CDR1 MNHNY and CDR2 SVGAGI (reference sequence). The CDR3 protein is CASTLTENQPQHF. The CDR3 DNA reads as TGTGCCAGCACCTTAACAGAGAATCAGCCCCAGCATTTT.

This chain links TRBV4-2 with TRBJ1-5; the D gene is possibly TRBD1 (6 bases). Trimming removed 1 base from V and 3 bases from J, with 22 bases in between. The germline gives CDR1 LGHNA, CDR2 YNFKEQ. The CDR3 totals 19 residues. CDR3 loop: CASSQVRKGSTGPNQPQHF. In nucleotides, the CDR3 is TGTGCCAGCAGCCAAGTCCGCAAGGGCTCGACAGGTCCCAATCAGCCCCAGCATTTT.

V and J are TRBV7-6 and TRBJ2-3, with TRBD1 matching 7 bases. Unmatched junction bases numbered 8, after V lost 5 bases and J lost 3 bases. Germline CDR1 SGHVS, CDR2 FNYEAQ. CDR3 length: 15 residues. The CDR3 reads CASSPLQGRTDTQYF. In DNA, the CDR3 is TGTGCCAGCAGCCCGCTACAGGGGCGGACAGATACGCAGTATTTT.

The chain employs TRBV7-2 and TRBJ1-4; 8 positions agree with TRBD1. The length of the CDR3 is 14 residues. V shed 5 bases and J 6 bases; nucleotides not matched to a gene: 5. Germline V gives CDR1 SGHTA, CDR2 FQGNSA. The CDR3: CASSQGTGDEKLFF. The CDR3, as DNA: TGTGCCAGCAGCCAGGGGACAGGCGATGAAAAACTGTTTTTT.

This sequence joins TRBV7-3 and TRBJ2-1; D gene ambiguous. This CDR3 is built from 14 residues. The germline gives CDR1 SGHTA, CDR2 FQGTGA. V lost 2 bases, J lost 8 bases, and 13 bases lay in between. DNA of the CDR3: TGTGCCAGCAGCTTACGTCACCCTTTGGATGAGCAGTTCTTC. Encoded protein: CASSLRHPLDEQFF.

This clone was seen a single time. This chain connects TRBV5-1 to TRBJ1-1; possibly TRBD1 for D (6 bases). Germline-derived CDR1 and CDR2 are SGHRS and YFSETQ. This CDR3 comprises 17 residues. Trimming removed 4 bases from V and 4 bases from J, with 23 bases in between. The CDR3 region is CASSPGYIQGSSTEAFF. CDR3 DNA sequence: TGCGCCAGCAGCCCGGGATATATACAGGGTTCCTCCACTGAAGCTTTCTTT.